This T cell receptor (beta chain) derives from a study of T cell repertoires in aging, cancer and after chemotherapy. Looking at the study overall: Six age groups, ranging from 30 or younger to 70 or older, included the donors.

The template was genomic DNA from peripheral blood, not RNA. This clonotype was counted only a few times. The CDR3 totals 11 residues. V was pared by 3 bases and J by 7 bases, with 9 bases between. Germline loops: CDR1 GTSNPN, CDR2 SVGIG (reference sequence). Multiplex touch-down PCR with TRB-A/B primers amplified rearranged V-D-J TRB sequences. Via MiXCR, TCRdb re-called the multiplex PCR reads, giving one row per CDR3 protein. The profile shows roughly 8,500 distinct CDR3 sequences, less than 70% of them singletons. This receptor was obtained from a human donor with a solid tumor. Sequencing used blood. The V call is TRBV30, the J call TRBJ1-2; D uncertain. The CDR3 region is CAWSRDPGYTF. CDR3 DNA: TGTGCCTGGAGCCGAGACCCTGGCTACACCTTC. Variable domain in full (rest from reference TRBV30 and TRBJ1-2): SQTIHQWPATLVQPVGSPLSLECTVEGTSNPNLYWYRQAAGRGLQLLFYSVGIGQISSEVPQNLSASRPQDRQFILSSKKLLLSDSGFYLCAWSRDPGYTFGSGTRLTVV.